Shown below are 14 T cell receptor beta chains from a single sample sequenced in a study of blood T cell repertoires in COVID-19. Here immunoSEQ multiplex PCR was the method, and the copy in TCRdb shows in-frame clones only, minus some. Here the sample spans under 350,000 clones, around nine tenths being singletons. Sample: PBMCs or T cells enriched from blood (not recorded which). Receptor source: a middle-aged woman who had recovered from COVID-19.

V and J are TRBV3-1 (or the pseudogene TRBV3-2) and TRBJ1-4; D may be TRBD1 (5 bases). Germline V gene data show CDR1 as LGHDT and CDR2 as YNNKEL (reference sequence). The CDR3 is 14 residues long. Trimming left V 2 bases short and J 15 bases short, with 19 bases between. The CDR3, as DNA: TGTGCCAGCAGCCAACAGGGTCTTGCGGAAAAGGTGTTTTTT. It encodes CASSQQGLAEKVFF.

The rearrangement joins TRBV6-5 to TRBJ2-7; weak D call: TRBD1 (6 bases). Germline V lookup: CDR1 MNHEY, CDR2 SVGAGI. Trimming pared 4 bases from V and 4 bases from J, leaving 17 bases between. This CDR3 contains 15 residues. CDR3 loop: CASSFNPGTTYEQYF. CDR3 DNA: TGTGCCAGCAGTTTTAACCCCGGGACAACATACGAGCAGTACTTC.

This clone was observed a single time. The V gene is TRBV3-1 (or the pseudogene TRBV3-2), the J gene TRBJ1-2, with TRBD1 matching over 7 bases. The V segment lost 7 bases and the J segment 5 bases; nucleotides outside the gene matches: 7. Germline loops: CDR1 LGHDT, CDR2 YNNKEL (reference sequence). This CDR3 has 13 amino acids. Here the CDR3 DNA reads TGTGCCAGCACCGGAGACAGGGAGTATGGCTACACCTTC. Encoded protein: CASTGDREYGYTF.

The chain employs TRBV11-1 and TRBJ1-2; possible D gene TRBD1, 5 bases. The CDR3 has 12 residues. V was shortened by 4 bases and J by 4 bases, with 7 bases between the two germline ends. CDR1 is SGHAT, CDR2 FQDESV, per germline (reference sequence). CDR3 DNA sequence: TGTGCCAGCAGCTGGGGGGGCTATGGCTACACCTTC. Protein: CASSWGGYGYTF.

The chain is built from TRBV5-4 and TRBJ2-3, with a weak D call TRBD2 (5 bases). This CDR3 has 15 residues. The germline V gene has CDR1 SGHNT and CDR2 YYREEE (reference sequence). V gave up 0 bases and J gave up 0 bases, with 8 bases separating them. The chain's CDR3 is CASSLVTGSTDTQYF. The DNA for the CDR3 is TGTGCCAGCAGCTTGGTAACGGGGAGCACAGATACGCAGTATTTT. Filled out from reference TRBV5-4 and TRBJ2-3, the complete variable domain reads ETGVTQSPTHLIKTRGQQVTLRCSSQSGHNTVSWYQQALGQGPQFIFQYYREEENGRGNFPPRFSGLQFPNYSSELNVNALELDDSALYLCASSLVTGSTDTQYFGPGTRLTVL.

CDR3 protein: CATSGWGTSGRGNEQFF. The CDR3 DNA is TGTGCCACCAGCGGATGGGGAACTAGCGGGAGAGGGAATGAGCAGTTCTTC. The V call is TRBV15, the J call TRBJ2-1; 11 bases line up with TRBD2. The CDR3 covers 17 residues. Germline-derived CDR1 and CDR2 are LNHNV and YYDKDF (reference sequence). The ends lost 5 bases at V and 7 bases at J; junction bases unmatched: 13.

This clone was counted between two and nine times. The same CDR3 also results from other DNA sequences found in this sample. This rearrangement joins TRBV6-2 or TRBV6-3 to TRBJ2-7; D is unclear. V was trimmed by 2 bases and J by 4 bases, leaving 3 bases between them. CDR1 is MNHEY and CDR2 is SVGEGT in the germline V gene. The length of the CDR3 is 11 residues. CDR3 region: CASSYLYEQYF. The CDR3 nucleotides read TGTGCCAGCAGTTACCTATACGAGCAGTACTTC.

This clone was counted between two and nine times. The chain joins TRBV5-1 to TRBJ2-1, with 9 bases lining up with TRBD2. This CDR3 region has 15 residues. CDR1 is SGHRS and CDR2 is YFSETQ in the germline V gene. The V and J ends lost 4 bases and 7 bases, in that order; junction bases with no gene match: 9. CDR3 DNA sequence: TGCGCCAGCAGCATCGGGACTAGCAGTATGAATGAGCAGTTCTTC. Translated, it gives CASSIGTSSMNEQFF.

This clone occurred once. CDR3 in DNA: TGTGCCAGCACACAGAAACGCGGGGGCACCATATATTTT. Translating gives CASTQKRGGTIYF. This chain uses TRBV2 with TRBJ1-3; D possibly corresponds to TRBD1 (5 bases). The length of the CDR3 is 13 residues. The germline gives CDR1 SNHLY, CDR2 FYNNEI. Trimming removed 7 bases from V and 9 bases from J, with 16 bases in between.

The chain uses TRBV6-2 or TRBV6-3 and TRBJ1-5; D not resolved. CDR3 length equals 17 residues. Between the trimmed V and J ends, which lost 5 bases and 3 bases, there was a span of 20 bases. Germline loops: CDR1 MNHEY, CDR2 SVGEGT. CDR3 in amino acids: CASSPGSGAVPNQPQHF. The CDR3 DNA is TGTGCCAGCAGTCCAGGTAGCGGAGCGGTCCCCAATCAGCCCCAGCATTTT.

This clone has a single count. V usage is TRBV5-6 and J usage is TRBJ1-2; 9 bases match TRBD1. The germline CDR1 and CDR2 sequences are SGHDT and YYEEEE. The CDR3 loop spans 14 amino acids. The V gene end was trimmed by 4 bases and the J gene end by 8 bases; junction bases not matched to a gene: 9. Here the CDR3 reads CASSVRQGESGYTF. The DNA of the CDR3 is TGTGCCAGCAGCGTAAGACAGGGGGAAAGCGGCTACACCTTC.

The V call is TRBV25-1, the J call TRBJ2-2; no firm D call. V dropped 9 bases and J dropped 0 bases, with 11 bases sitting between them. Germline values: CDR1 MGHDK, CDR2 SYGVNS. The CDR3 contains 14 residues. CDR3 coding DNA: TGTGCCAGGGTGCGGCGGCCGAACACCGGGGAGCTGTTTTTT. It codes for CARVRRPNTGELFF.

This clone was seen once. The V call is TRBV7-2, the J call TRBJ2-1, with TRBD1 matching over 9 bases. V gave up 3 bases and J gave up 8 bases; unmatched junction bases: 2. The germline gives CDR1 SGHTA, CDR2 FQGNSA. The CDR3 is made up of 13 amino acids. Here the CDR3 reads CASSLRQGDEQFF. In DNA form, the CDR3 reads TGTGCCAGCAGCTTGAGACAGGGGGATGAGCAGTTCTTC.

CDR3 sequence (DNA): TGTGCCAGCAGTGAAGCGCTCGGTGAAAAACTGTTTTTT. Translated, it gives CASSEALGEKLFF. The V call is TRBV6-1, the J call TRBJ1-4; no clear D. The CDR3 extends over 13 amino acids. With 0 bases removed from V and 7 bases from J, the gap between germline ends came to 6 bases. Germline CDR1 and CDR2: MNHNS and SASEGT.